The 32 T cell receptor beta chains given below trace back to one sample, sequenced in a study of a mutant IDH1 vaccine in newly diagnosed glioma. This table comes from immunoSEQ multiplex PCR, and its TCRdb copy is limited to in-frame clones, with some not included. Among some 57,000 clones listed, roughly 80% were seen once. No antigen has been identified for these receptors. The time point is: week 35, safety follow-up. Every vaccine dose comprised 300 ug of mutant IDH1 20-mer peptide plus topical imiquimod. Here the sequenced sample was PBMCs, taken from a glioma patient whose treatment included an IDH1 peptide vaccine. The receptor source for this set is a woman under 30 with glioma.

The chain uses TRBV6-4 and TRBJ2-2, with 7 positions matching TRBD1. The CDR3 has 17 amino acids. Germline CDR1 and CDR2: MRHNA and SNTAGT. The trim removed 5 bases at V and 3 bases at J, leaving 12 bases unmatched. For the CDR3, the DNA is TGTGCCAGCAGTCGAGACAGACAGGGCCTATACACCGGGGAGCTGTTTTTT. Protein: CASSRDRQGLYTGELFF.

The CDR3 coding sequence is TGTGCCAGCAGCTTTGGGGAATACGAGCAGTACTTC. This translates into CASSFGEYEQYF. The chain uses TRBV11-3 and TRBJ2-7; D call uncertain. CDR1 and CDR2 from the germline V gene are SGHNT and YENEEA. The CDR3 is 12 residues long. Trimming pared 3 bases from V and 4 bases from J, leaving 7 bases between.

The V and J genes are TRBV15 and TRBJ1-5, with 11 positions matching TRBD1. The V and J ends lost 3 bases and 4 bases, in that order; junction bases with no gene match: 11. This CDR3 spans 18 amino acids. The germline gives CDR1 LNHNV, CDR2 YYDKDF (reference sequence). The CDR3 here is CATSRWDRGKVGNQPQHF. The CDR3 DNA reads TGTGCCACCAGCAGGTGGGACAGGGGGAAGGTGGGAAATCAGCCCCAGCATTTT.

The chain couples TRBV30 to TRBJ2-7; maybe TRBD1 (5 bases). V lost 2 bases to trimming and J lost 8 bases, with 10 bases between them. The CDR3 contains 11 residues. Germline V gives CDR1 GTSNPN, CDR2 SVGIG (reference sequence). In DNA, the CDR3 is TGTGCCTGGAGTCCAGGGCGTCAGCAGTACTTC. Translation gives CAWSPGRQQYF.

The J gene is TRBJ2-7, the V gene TRBV6-5, with 7 positions matching TRBD1. Losses at the gene ends were 6 bases for V and 1 base for J; bases not matched to a gene: 6. This CDR3 comprises 14 residues. Germline V gene lookup returns CDR1 MNHEY and CDR2 SVGAGI. The CDR3 sequence is CASRLPGGSYEQYF. The CDR3 nucleotides are TGTGCCAGCAGGTTGCCAGGGGGATCCTACGAGCAGTACTTC.

The sample holds one count of this clone. The chain links TRBV25-1 to TRBJ1-4; weak D call: TRBD1 (5 bases). The CDR3 covers 15 residues. Looked up from germline, CDR1 is MGHDK and CDR2 is SYGVNS. The V end lost 5 bases, the J end lost 8 bases, and 18 bases lay between the germline ends. CDR3 coding DNA: TGTGCCAGCAGTATAACCGGGACTTTTCGGGAAAAACTGTTTTTT. The encoded protein is CASSITGTFREKLFF.

This clone was recorded a few times. V and J are TRBV9 and TRBJ2-2, with TRBD2 as a possible D gene (5 bases). The CDR3 length is 16 residues. The ends were cut back, 0 bases at V and 1 base at J, with 10 bases in the middle. Germline loops: CDR1 SGDLS, CDR2 YYNGEE. The CDR3 spells CASSVVASGNTGELFF. For the CDR3, the DNA is TGTGCCAGCAGCGTAGTAGCCAGCGGGAACACCGGGGAGCTGTTTTTT. Full variable domain (outside the CDR3, taken from reference TRBV9 and TRBJ2-2): DSGVTQTPKHLITATGQRVTLRCSPRSGDLSVYWYQQSLDQGLQFLIQYYNGEERAKGNILERFSAQQFPDLHSELNLSSLELGDSALYFCASSVVASGNTGELFFGEGSRLTVL.

The chain recombines TRBV7-2 with TRBJ1-2; D not certain. Germline V CDR1 and CDR2: SGHTA, FQGNSA. V was shortened by 1 base and J by 2 bases, with 17 bases between the two germline ends. The CDR3 extends over 17 amino acids. The CDR3 bases are TGTGCCAGCAGCTTAGGCCCCCCGAGCCGGGAGAACTATGGCTACACCTTC. Its protein is CASSLGPPSRENYGYTF.

The rearrangement links TRBV23-1 to TRBJ1-1; 8 bases line up with TRBD1. TRBV23-1 falls under the ORF class, with uncertain function. The CDR3 is made up of 13 amino acids. V lost 0 bases, J lost 8 bases, and 2 bases stayed unmatched. The CDR3 sequence: CASSQSRTGEAFF. The DNA for the CDR3 is TGCGCCAGCAGTCAATCGAGGACAGGGGAAGCTTTCTTT.

A single count supports this clone. The chain combines TRBV7-9 with TRBJ1-1; 7 nucleotides align to TRBD1. Germline values: CDR1 SEHNR, CDR2 FQNEAQ (reference sequence). The length of the CDR3 is 14 residues. V was clipped by 4 bases and J by 8 bases; unmatched bases: 10. The CDR3 sequence is CASSYRGWNLEAFF. For the CDR3, the DNA is TGTGCCAGCAGCTACAGGGGCTGGAACCTAGAAGCTTTCTTT.

The rearrangement links TRBV9 to TRBJ2-7, with 9 bases identical to TRBD1. Germline CDR1 and CDR2: SGDLS and YYNGEE. V was pared by 2 bases and J by 6 bases, with 6 bases of the junction left unmatched. This CDR3 has 14 amino acids. The CDR3 DNA reads as TGTGCCAGCAGCGTGAGGACAGGGGCGGGCGAGCAGTACTTC. This encodes CASSVRTGAGEQYF.

J is TRBJ1-3 and V is TRBV7-9; the match to TRBD1 covers 10 bases. After removal of 4 bases from V and 2 bases from J, the junction contained 2 bases not matched to a gene. CDR1 is SEHNR and CDR2 is FQNEAQ in the germline V gene (reference sequence). The CDR3 sequence is 15 residues long. The CDR3 nucleotides are TGTGCCAGCAGCTCGGGACAGGGGACTGGAAACACCATATATTTT. This gives the protein CASSSGQGTGNTIYF.

V is TRBV19 and J is TRBJ1-4; possible D gene TRBD1, 5 bases. Trimming shortened V by 3 bases and J by 7 bases, and 18 bases separated the two germline ends. Germline-derived CDR1 and CDR2 are LNHDA and SQIVND (reference sequence). This CDR3 is 16 amino acids long. The CDR3 nucleotides are TGTGCCAGTAGTATTACCCGGGGCAGGGAAGGTGAAAAACTGTTTTTT. Protein sequence: CASSITRGREGEKLFF.

The V and J genes are TRBV5-1 and TRBJ1-1; the D gene is possibly TRBD1 (5 bases). Germline loops: CDR1 SGHRS, CDR2 YFSETQ. Trimming took 1 base from V and 6 from J, leaving 13 bases between them. The CDR3 spans 14 residues. CDR3 region: CASSLRAEGSEAFF. The CDR3 DNA is TGCGCCAGCAGCTTGCGTGCGGAGGGGTCTGAAGCTTTCTTT.

V gene TRBV30 combines with J gene TRBJ1-1, with TRBD1 matching 7 bases. CDR1 and CDR2 (germline): GTSNPN, SVGIG (reference sequence). The ends lost 5 bases at V and 5 bases at J; junction bases unmatched: 8. This CDR3 has 13 amino acids. The CDR3 DNA reads as TGTGCCTGGGGGGACAGTAGCCAGACTGAAGCTTTCTTT. It yields the protein CAWGDSSQTEAFF.

The chain joins TRBV5-4 to TRBJ2-3; 8 bases line up with TRBD1. J gave up 1 base and V 5 bases, and 0 bases lay outside the gene matches. CDR3 length equals 13 residues. Germline V lookup: CDR1 SGHNT, CDR2 YYREEE (reference sequence). The CDR3: CASRDRGTDTQYF. CDR3 in DNA: TGTGCCAGCAGGGACAGGGGCACAGATACGCAGTATTTT.

V is TRBV4-2 and J is TRBJ2-5; TRBD2 is a possible D gene (5 bases). Germline CDR1 is LGHNA and CDR2 is YNFKEQ. V was pared by 0 bases and J by 2 bases, with 10 bases between. The CDR3 has 15 residues. CDR3: CASSQEDLAQETQYF. DNA for the CDR3: TGTGCCAGCAGCCAAGAGGACCTAGCTCAAGAGACCCAGTACTTC.

The V gene is TRBV5-6, the J gene TRBJ2-1; 7 positions match TRBD2. CDR3 length: 15 residues. V lost 1 base to trimming and J lost 5 bases; unmatched junction nucleotides: 6. The germline V gene has CDR1 SGHDT and CDR2 YYEEEE. The CDR3 reads CASSLTGLDHNEQFF. The DNA of the CDR3 is TGTGCCAGCAGCTTGACCGGACTAGATCACAATGAGCAGTTCTTC.

The CDR3 sequence: CASSLRAGTGALNTEAFF. In DNA form, the CDR3 reads TGTGCCAGCAGCTTAAGGGCAGGGACAGGGGCCCTGAACACTGAAGCTTTCTTT. The gene calls are TRBV7-3 and TRBJ1-1; TRBD1 aligns across 10 bases. Trimming removed 1 base from V and 0 bases from J; junction bases left unmatched: 8. Germline V lookup: CDR1 SGHTA, CDR2 FQGTGA. The CDR3 is 18 amino acids.

This chain links TRBV10-3 with TRBJ2-3; 15 bases map to TRBD2. The V gene's germline CDR1 is ENHRY and CDR2 SYGVKD. The CDR3 runs to 18 residues. V shed 3 bases and J 8 bases; nucleotides not matched to a gene: 12. The CDR3 protein is CAISELLGLAGGGGTQYF. The DNA for the CDR3 is TGTGCCATCAGTGAACTCCTCGGACTAGCGGGAGGGGGAGGTACGCAGTATTTT.

The rearrangement joins TRBV28 to TRBJ1-2; a possible D gene is TRBD1 (5 bases). CDR1 and CDR2 from the germline V gene are MDHEN and SYDVKM. This CDR3 comprises 14 residues. V was trimmed by 6 bases and J by 8 bases, leaving 19 bases between them. The CDR3 region is CASSPVREAGGYTF. CDR3 nucleotides: TGTGCCAGCAGCCCGGTTCGGGAAGCAGGGGGCTACACCTTC.

This chain links TRBV9 with TRBJ2-7; 9 bases match TRBD1. Germline trimming cut 0 bases from V and 4 bases from J; bases unmatched to any gene: 11. Germline V gene data show CDR1 as SGDLS and CDR2 as YYNGEE. The CDR3 has 17 amino acids. The CDR3 nucleotides read TGTGCCAGCAGCGTAGGGTCAACAGGGGGCAAAAAGTACGAGCAGTACTTC. Translated: CASSVGSTGGKKYEQYF.

This chain uses TRBV5-6 with TRBJ2-7, with 10 bases lining up with TRBD2. V lost 1 base, J lost 2 bases, and 6 bases stayed unmatched. CDR3 size: 16 residues. Germline V lookup: CDR1 SGHDT, CDR2 YYEEEE. The CDR3 nucleotides are TGTGCCAGCAGCTTGAAGGTCCTAGCGGGGGCCTACGAGCAGTACTTC. Residues: CASSLKVLAGAYEQYF. The full variable domain, completed using reference TRBV5-6 and TRBJ2-7, is DAGVTQSPTHLIKTRGQQVTLRCSPKSGHDTVSWYQQALGQGPQFIFQYYEEEERQRGNFPDRFSGHQFPNYSSELNVNALLLGDSALYLCASSLKVLAGAYEQYFGPGTRLTVT.

The chain is built from TRBV27 and TRBJ2-5, with TRBD2 as a possible D gene (6 bases). V lost 2 bases, J lost 0 bases, and 10 bases lay in between. CDR1 and CDR2 from the germline V gene are MNHEY and SMNVEV (reference sequence). The CDR3 is 15 amino acids. CDR3: CASSLRGADQETQYF. In DNA form, the CDR3 reads TGTGCCAGCAGTTTACGCGGGGCCGACCAAGAGACCCAGTACTTC.

The chain links TRBV10-2 to TRBJ2-7; perhaps TRBD1 as D (5 bases). The length of the CDR3 is 12 residues. V was cut by 8 bases and J by 3 bases, with 11 bases left in between. The V gene's germline CDR1 is WSHSY and CDR2 SAAADI. DNA of the CDR3: TGCGCCAGCCAGCCTCAGGGCTACGAGCAGTACTTC. Translated: CASQPQGYEQYF.

The chain couples TRBV18 to TRBJ2-3; D is unclear. Germline V lookup: CDR1 KGHSH, CDR2 LQKENI. The CDR3 spans 16 residues. Trimming shortened V by 5 bases and J by 0 bases, and 15 bases separated the two germline ends. The CDR3, as DNA: TGTGCCAGCTCAATGAAGCCTACGCCTAGCACAGATACGCAGTATTTT. Protein product: CASSMKPTPSTDTQYF.

V gene TRBV18 combines with J gene TRBJ2-2, with D hard to call. The CDR3 length is 16 residues. V was trimmed by 2 bases and J by 2 bases, leaving 12 bases between them. CDR1 and CDR2 (germline): KGHSH, LQKENI. The CDR3 region has the DNA TGTGCCAGCTCACCAACTTTGGGAAGTAACACCGGGGAGCTGTTTTTT. Translated, it gives CASSPTLGSNTGELFF.

Notes on this clone: The same CDR3 also results from other DNA sequences found in this sample. The CDR3 bases are TGTGCCAGTAGTATCGTCCCGGCTGAAGCTTTCTTT. This sequence encodes CASSIVPAEAFF. The chain couples TRBV19 to TRBJ1-1, with D uncertain. This CDR3 region has 12 residues. The V and J ends lost 3 bases and 6 bases respectively, with 8 bases between them. Germline-derived CDR1 and CDR2 are LNHDA and SQIVND (reference sequence).

The V call is TRBV6-4, the J call TRBJ2-3; 9 bases line up with TRBD2. The CDR3 loop spans 15 amino acids. The trim removed 3 bases at V and 0 bases at J, leaving 1 base unmatched. The germline CDR1 and CDR2 sequences are MRHNA and SNTAGT. CDR3: CASSERGGSTDTQYF. CDR3 DNA sequence: TGTGCCAGCAGTGAGCGGGGGGGAAGCACAGATACGCAGTATTTT.

The rearrangement joins TRBV6-1 to TRBJ2-2; the D is unclear. The V and J ends lost 7 bases and 5 bases respectively, with 14 bases between them. This CDR3 comprises 14 residues. Germline CDR1 and CDR2: MNHNS and SASEGT. The CDR3 nucleotides are TGTGCCAGCACGGCGGTGGGCTCGACCGGGGAGCTGTTTTTT. Its translation is CASTAVGSTGELFF.

The chain uses TRBV5-1 and TRBJ2-1; 12 bases are shared with TRBD2. The V gene end was trimmed by 4 bases and the J gene end by 9 bases; junction bases not matched to a gene: 11. Per germline, CDR1 SGHRS and CDR2 YFSETQ. CDR3 length: 16 amino acids. The CDR3 sequence: CASSAILAGGKSEQFF. In DNA, the CDR3 is TGCGCCAGCAGCGCGATTCTAGCGGGAGGGAAGAGTGAGCAGTTCTTC.

The rearrangement links TRBV6-5 to TRBJ1-2, with 7 bases lining up with TRBD1. The CDR3 covers 14 residues. V gave up 6 bases and J gave up 5 bases; unmatched junction bases: 9. Germline CDR1 is MNHEY and CDR2 is SVGAGI. Written as DNA, the CDR3 is TGTGCCAGCAGACCCACCGGGACAGCGTATGGCTACACCTTC. Translated, it gives CASRPTGTAYGYTF.